The 32 T cell receptor beta chains presented below share a single source sample, sequenced in a study of T cell responses to AZD1222 COVID-19 vaccine. Sequencing was performed with immunoSEQ multiplex PCR; in TCRdb, only in-frame clones are kept and a portion is missing. The table shows 190,000 or so clones, with 88% occurring only once. The source material was peripheral blood, sampled 28 days after the second AZD1222 dose. The receptors stem from an adult who received the AZD1222 COVID-19 vaccine.

In this sample, this clone turned up a few times. The CDR3 is CASSSQLAALGSDTEAFF. Here the CDR3 DNA reads TGCGCCAGCAGCTCTCAGCTCGCGGCCCTGGGGTCGGACACTGAAGCTTTCTTT. V is TRBV5-1 and J is TRBJ1-1; no clear D gene. Germline CDR1 and CDR2: SGHRS and YFSETQ. Between the trimmed V and J ends, which lost 3 bases and 3 bases, there was a span of 24 bases. This CDR3 region has 18 residues.

The rearrangement uses TRBV28 and TRBJ2-1; the match to TRBD2 covers 7 bases. The V and J ends lost 6 bases and 6 bases, in that order; junction bases with no gene match: 14. The CDR3 sequence is 16 residues long. The V gene's germline CDR1 is MDHEN and CDR2 SYDVKM. The chain's CDR3 is CASSRRGGRGGNEQFF. As DNA, the CDR3 is TGTGCCAGCAGCCGAAGGGGCGGGAGAGGAGGCAATGAGCAGTTCTTC.

The chain has TRBV5-1 and TRBJ2-2; the D is unclear. Germline V gene lookup returns CDR1 SGHRS and CDR2 YFSETQ. This CDR3 region has 13 residues. Trimming left V 3 bases short and J 1 base short, with 4 bases between. The CDR3 sequence is CASSWRNTGELFF. The CDR3 DNA reads as TGCGCCAGCAGCTGGAGGAACACCGGGGAGCTGTTTTTT.

The chain employs TRBV18 and TRBJ2-7; 9 bases agree with TRBD1. This CDR3 contains 15 residues. J gave up 2 bases and V 3 bases, and 5 bases lay outside the gene matches. Germline lookup yields CDR1 KGHSH and CDR2 LQKENI. CDR3 region: CASSPGTGPPYEQYF. For the CDR3, the DNA is TGTGCCAGCTCACCCGGGACAGGGCCTCCCTACGAGCAGTACTTC. The whole variable domain, remainder taken from reference TRBV18 and TRBJ2-7, is NAGVMQNPRHLVRRRGQEARLRCSPMKGHSHVYWYRQLPEEGLKFMVYLQKENIIDESGMPKERFSAEFPKEGPSILRIQQVVRGDSAAYFCASSPGTGPPYEQYFGPGTRLTVT.

A remark on this clone: A single base separates this from a much larger clone, so it may be a read error. The chain recombines TRBV6-1 with TRBJ1-3; D is uncertain. The CDR3 consists of 15 residues. Germline lookup yields CDR1 MNHNS and CDR2 SASEGT. In DNA, the CDR3 is TGTGACAGCAGTGAATTAGTGTCCTCTGGAAACACCATATATTTT. This codes for CDSSELVSSGNTIYF.

The chain joins TRBV19 to TRBJ2-2; 11 nucleotides match TRBD1. This CDR3 contains 13 residues. Trimming cost V 6 bases and J 7 bases; bases outside gene matches: 1. Germline V gene lookup returns CDR1 LNHDA and CDR2 SQIVND (reference sequence). CDR3 amino acids: CASRGQGGGELFF. In DNA form, the CDR3 reads TGTGCCAGTAGGGGACAGGGGGGCGGGGAGCTGTTTTTT.

The gene calls are TRBV5-5 and TRBJ1-2; TRBD1 might be the D (6 bases). The length of the CDR3 is 14 residues. CDR1 is SGHKS and CDR2 is YYEKEE in the germline V gene (reference sequence). V lost 4 bases and J lost 0, with 10 bases in between. CDR3 sequence: CASSQTGANYGYTF. The CDR3 nucleotides read TGTGCCAGCAGCCAGACAGGAGCTAACTATGGCTACACCTTC.

The J gene is TRBJ1-1, the V gene TRBV6-5; TRBD1 might be the D (5 bases). The CDR3 spans 16 residues. Trimming cost V 2 bases and J 1 base, with 14 bases left between them. Looked up from germline, CDR1 is MNHEY and CDR2 is SVGAGI. Written as DNA, the CDR3 is TGTGCCAGCAGTTACGCCTGGCCGGGACCGAACACTGAAGCTTTCTTT. It is translated as CASSYAWPGPNTEAFF.

The gene calls are TRBV5-1 and TRBJ2-2; no firm D call. This CDR3 comprises 12 residues. V was clipped by 3 bases and J by 6 bases, with 6 bases between them. Germline loops: CDR1 SGHRS, CDR2 YFSETQ. CDR3 nucleotides: TGCGCCAGCAGCTCCCCGGCCGGGGAGCTGTTTTTT. Translation: CASSSPAGELFF.

This chain connects TRBV19 to TRBJ1-2, with D maybe TRBD1 (6 bases). Germline CDR1 reads LNHDA; CDR2 reads SQIVND (reference sequence). The ends were cut back, 9 bases at V and 8 bases at J, with 22 bases in the middle. CDR3 length equals 14 residues. The CDR3 nucleotides are TGTGCCAGACAAAAAGAACAGGGAAGGCTCGGCTACACCTTC. Its translation: CARQKEQGRLGYTF. Full variable domain (rest looked up from reference TRBV19 and TRBJ1-2): DGGITQSPKYLFRKEGQNVTLSCEQNLNHDAMYWYRQDPGQGLRLIYYSQIVNDFQKGDIAEGYSVSREKKESFPLTVTSAQKNPTAFYLCARQKEQGRLGYTFGSGTRLTVV.

V and J are TRBV27 and TRBJ2-7; 7 positions agree with TRBD2. The junction had 8 bases not matched to a gene; V was cut back by 6 bases and J by 0 bases. Germline values: CDR1 MNHEY, CDR2 SMNVEV (reference sequence). The CDR3 has 15 residues. The CDR3 nucleotides are TGTGCCAGCAGCCCGACTAGCCCAATCTCCTACGAGCAGTACTTC. The encoded protein is CASSPTSPISYEQYF.

V usage is TRBV4-2 and J usage is TRBJ2-7, with 12 bases aligning to TRBD2. CDR1 is LGHNA, CDR2 YNFKEQ, per germline. J lost 5 bases, V lost 0 bases, and 5 bases had no gene match. The CDR3 contains 16 residues. The CDR3 spells CASSQDLTSGSHEQYF. DNA of the CDR3: TGTGCCAGCAGCCAAGATTTGACTAGCGGGAGCCACGAGCAGTACTTC.

The J gene is TRBJ2-1, the V gene TRBV7-3, with D perhaps being TRBD1 or TRBD2 (5 bases each). Per germline, CDR1 SGHTA and CDR2 FQGTGA. Trimming stripped 3 bases from V and 5 bases from J, with 8 bases between. The length of the CDR3 is 13 residues. The CDR3 protein is CASSLQGDNEQFF. CDR3 coding DNA: TGTGCCAGCAGCTTGCAGGGAGACAATGAGCAGTTCTTC.

The rearrangement uses TRBV5-1 and TRBJ1-5; weak D call: TRBD1 (6 bases). The V end was cut by 0 bases, the J end by 2 bases, with 9 bases between. Germline-derived CDR1 and CDR2 are SGHRS and YFSETQ. The CDR3 totals 15 residues. The CDR3 DNA follows: TGCGCCAGCAGCTTGGGGGCAGGGGGCAATCAGCCCCAGCATTTT. Translating gives CASSLGAGGNQPQHF.

The chain links TRBV3-1 (or the pseudogene TRBV3-2) to TRBJ2-1; 9 bases match TRBD2. The CDR3 loop spans 17 amino acids. The J segment lost 4 bases and the V segment lost 4 bases, leaving 11 bases of the junction unmatched. Germline CDR1 LGHDT, CDR2 YNNKEL (reference sequence). The CDR3 nucleotides read TGTGCCAGCAGCCCGCGTCTATGGCGGGAGGGTTACAATGAGCAGTTCTTC. Amino acid sequence: CASSPRLWREGYNEQFF.

For this clone: The sample holds other DNA sequences that translate to the same CDR3. The CDR3 region is CASSPAYNEQFF. CDR3 bases: TGTGCCAGCAGTCCAGCTTACAATGAGCAGTTCTTC. The chain combines TRBV28 with TRBJ2-1; no definite D call. Germline values: CDR1 MDHEN, CDR2 SYDVKM. CDR3 length equals 12 residues. The ends were cut back, 5 bases at V and 4 bases at J, with 6 bases in the middle. The whole variable domain, filled in from reference TRBV28 and TRBJ2-1, reads DVKVTQSSRYLVKRTGEKVFLECVQDMDHENMFWYRQDPGLGLRLIYFSYDVKMKEKGDIPEGYSVSREKKERFSLILESASTNQTSMYLCASSPAYNEQFFGPGTRLTVL.

The chain uses TRBV7-9 and TRBJ2-3; D might be TRBD1 (5 bases). The CDR3 has 14 residues. The V end was cut by 5 bases, the J end by 4 bases, with 13 bases between. The germline gives CDR1 SEHNR, CDR2 FQNEAQ (reference sequence). This CDR3 reads CASSPQGSSDTQYF. CDR3 coding DNA: TGTGCCAGCAGCCCTCAGGGAAGTTCAGATACGCAGTATTTT.

The chain recombines TRBV5-4 with TRBJ1-6; 12 bases agree with TRBD1. The CDR3 runs 18 residues. Germline assignment: CDR1 SGHNT and CDR2 YYREEE (reference sequence). V shed 4 bases and J 6 bases; nucleotides not matched to a gene: 11. The CDR3 loop reads CASSNPGTGGASNSPLHF. CDR3 DNA: TGTGCCAGCAGCAACCCCGGGACAGGGGGCGCGAGTAATTCACCCCTCCACTTT.

This chain uses TRBV4-3 with TRBJ2-3, with 12 bases identical to TRBD2. J gave up 8 bases and V 4 bases, and 7 bases lay outside the gene matches. The CDR3 loop spans 15 amino acids. The germline CDR1 and CDR2 sequences are LGHNA and YSLEER. The CDR3 protein is CASSLRLAGEGTQYF. CDR3 DNA: TGCGCCAGCAGCCTCCGACTAGCGGGAGAGGGTACGCAGTATTTT.

The sample holds one count of this clone. The genes are TRBV2 and TRBJ1-1; unclear D gene. Per germline, CDR1 SNHLY and CDR2 FYNNEI. The CDR3 has 13 amino acids. V was pared by 4 bases and J by 1 base, with 7 bases between. For the CDR3, the DNA is TGTGCCAGCAGTGGTCGGGGGAACACTGAAGCTTTCTTT. This encodes CASSGRGNTEAFF.

The V call is TRBV7-8, the J call TRBJ1-2; D is possibly TRBD1 (6 bases). The CDR3 runs to 15 residues. Per germline, CDR1 SGHVS and CDR2 FQNEAQ. Trimming took off 5 bases at V and 3 bases at J, with 16 bases between the two ends. The CDR3 DNA reads as TGTGCCAGCAGCGGACGAAGGGGGGGGGACTATGGCTACACCTTC. Translated: CASSGRRGGDYGYTF.

There are a few counts of this clone. The gene calls are TRBV19 and TRBJ2-4; D unclear. CDR1 and CDR2 (germline): LNHDA, SQIVND (reference sequence). The V end lost 3 bases, the J end lost 0 bases, and 24 bases lay between the germline ends. This CDR3 has 20 residues. The CDR3 DNA follows: TGTGCCAGTAGTATTTCTACGGAACCCACGTCTTCCCTAGCCAAAAACATTCAGTACTTC. As protein: CASSISTEPTSSLAKNIQYF.

In this sample, this clone turned up a few times. The chain combines TRBV10-3 with TRBJ1-4; 9 positions agree with TRBD1. Germline values: CDR1 ENHRY, CDR2 SYGVKD. V lost 5 bases to trimming and J lost 7 bases; unmatched junction nucleotides: 5. The CDR3 extends over 14 amino acids. CDR3 in amino acids: CAISTGGAGEKLFF. In DNA, the CDR3 is TGTGCCATCAGTACAGGGGGCGCGGGTGAAAAACTGTTTTTT.

The rearrangement uses TRBV28 and TRBJ2-2; 7 bases map to TRBD1. Germline-derived CDR1 and CDR2 are MDHEN and SYDVKM. V shed 0 bases and J 4 bases; nucleotides not matched to a gene: 5. The CDR3 has 16 residues. The CDR3 spells CASSLWPGGSTGELFF. CDR3 nucleotides: TGTGCCAGCAGTTTATGGCCAGGGGGTAGCACCGGGGAGCTGTTTTTT.

The rearrangement links TRBV20-1 to TRBJ1-1; TRBD1 matches at 7 bases. This CDR3 is built from 13 residues. The trim removed 3 bases at V and 4 bases at J, leaving 5 bases unmatched. Germline V gene lookup returns CDR1 DFQATT and CDR2 SNEGSKA (reference sequence). CDR3 coding DNA: TGCAGTGCTAGTGAGACAGGGTTCACTGAAGCTTTCTTT. Residues: CSASETGFTEAFF.

This clone was detected only once. The J gene is TRBJ2-7, the V gene TRBV7-2; D might be TRBD1 or TRBD2, each matching 5 bases. V dropped 0 bases and J dropped 2 bases, with 11 bases sitting between them. CDR1 and CDR2 (germline): SGHTA, FQGNSA. CDR3 size: 15 residues. CDR3 amino acids: CASSLAGEGTYEQYF. As DNA, the CDR3 is TGTGCCAGCAGCTTAGCGGGAGAGGGGACCTACGAGCAGTACTTC.

The chain carries TRBV9 and TRBJ2-5; D tentatively reads TRBD1 or TRBD2 (7 bases each). The germline CDR1 and CDR2 sequences are SGDLS and YYNGEE. CDR3 length equals 15 residues. Trimming removed 3 bases at V and 6 bases at J, with 18 bases between. The CDR3 region has the DNA TGTGCCAGCAGCGACAGGGGAGGGAGAGGACAGACCCAGTACTTC. This gives the protein CASSDRGGRGQTQYF. The whole variable domain, filled in from reference TRBV9 and TRBJ2-5, reads DSGVTQTPKHLITATGQRVTLRCSPRSGDLSVYWYQQSLDQGLQFLIQYYNGEERAKGNILERFSAQQFPDLHSELNLSSLELGDSALYFCASSDRGGRGQTQYFGPGTRLLVL.

CDR3 nucleotides: TGTGCCAGCAGTTTACCATCAGAAGGGGAGACCCAGTACTTC. It specifies CASSLPSEGETQYF. The chain couples TRBV28 to TRBJ2-5; no definite D call. From germline, CDR1 is MDHEN and CDR2 SYDVKM. Trimming removed 2 bases from V and 5 bases from J, with 12 bases in between. The CDR3 extends over 14 amino acids.

V and J are TRBV24-1 and TRBJ2-7; 8 bases fit TRBD1. The CDR3 totals 13 residues. With V trimmed by 9 bases and J by 2 bases, 5 bases remained unmatched. The germline V gene has CDR1 KGHDR and CDR2 SFDVKD. The CDR3: CATQGTGTYEQYF. CDR3 coding DNA: TGTGCCACCCAGGGGACAGGAACCTACGAGCAGTACTTC.

The chain carries TRBV14 and TRBJ2-7, with 8 bases that match TRBD1. This CDR3 region has 16 residues. After removal of 0 bases from V and 3 bases from J, the junction contained 7 bases not matched to a gene. Germline CDR1 SGHDN, CDR2 FVKESK. The CDR3 sequence is CASSQDFIGQGYEQYF. The CDR3 nucleotides are TGTGCCAGCAGCCAAGATTTCATAGGACAGGGCTACGAGCAGTACTTC. The entire variable domain, with the rest obtained from reference TRBV14 and TRBJ2-7, is as follows: EAGVTQFPSHSVIEKGQTVTLRCDPISGHDNLYWYRRVMGKEIKFLLHFVKESKQDESGMPNNRFLAERTGGTYSTLKVQPAELEDSGVYFCASSQDFIGQGYEQYFGPGTRLTVT.

The chain employs TRBV9 and TRBJ2-3; D not certain. Trimming cost V 4 bases and J 4 bases, with 13 bases left between them. The CDR3 length is 14 residues. Germline CDR1 is SGDLS and CDR2 is YYNGEE. The CDR3 spells CASSSSFLADTQYF. CDR3 in DNA: TGTGCCAGCAGCTCCTCGTTCTTGGCAGATACGCAGTATTTT.

The V gene is TRBV6-5, the J gene TRBJ2-6; D perhaps matches TRBD1 (5 bases). Germline-derived CDR1 and CDR2 are MNHEY and SVGAGI. The V end was cut by 6 bases, the J end by 2 bases, with 11 bases between. This CDR3 comprises 15 residues. The CDR3 here is CASRKQETGANVLTF. The CDR3 nucleotides are TGTGCCAGCAGAAAACAGGAAACTGGGGCCAACGTCCTGACTTTC.